What follows are 6 T cell receptor beta chains derived from one specimen sequenced in a study of blood T cell repertoires in COVID-19. Data came from immunoSEQ multiplex PCR; TCRdb stores just in-frame clones and leaves some out. The sample yields 65,000 to 90,000 clones, 80% to 85% seen once. The sample taken for sequencing was peripheral blood. Receptors were obtained from a man at least 80 years old with active or convalescent COVID-19.

The chain is built from TRBV5-6 and TRBJ2-6, with a possible D match to TRBD2 (7 bases). The CDR3 has 19 residues. Between the trimmed V and J ends, which lost 3 bases and 0 bases, there was a span of 19 bases. Germline-derived CDR1 and CDR2 are SGHDT and YYEEEE. CDR3: CASSWGRGADSSGANVLTF. The CDR3 DNA is TGTGCCAGCAGCTGGGGGAGGGGGGCGGACTCCTCTGGGGCCAACGTCCTGACTTTC.

This clone was seen once. V is TRBV4-1 and J is TRBJ1-4; possibly TRBD1 for D (5 bases). Per the germline V gene, CDR1 is MGHRA and CDR2 is YSYEKL. The CDR3 contains 18 residues. The V and J ends lost 1 base and 4 bases respectively, with 19 bases between them. The CDR3 loop reads CASSQGNRRSLGNEKLFF. The CDR3 bases are TGCGCCAGCAGCCAAGGGAACAGGAGATCTCTCGGTAATGAAAAACTGTTTTTT.

The chain joins TRBV5-8 to TRBJ1-5; 9 nucleotides align to TRBD1. The CDR3 is 17 amino acids. Germline CDR1 SGHTS, CDR2 YDEGEE. V dropped 0 bases and J dropped 2; count of bases not matched to a gene: 6. The CDR3 DNA sequence: TGTGCCAGCAGCTTGGGGACAGGGGTGGAGGGCAATCAGCCCCAGCATTTT. Protein sequence: CASSLGTGVEGNQPQHF.

The chain couples TRBV6-2 or TRBV6-3 to TRBJ1-2; D may be TRBD1 (6 bases). V was pared by 6 bases and J by 3 bases, with 11 bases between. The CDR3 covers 13 residues. Looked up from germline, CDR1 is MNHEY and CDR2 is SVGEGT. The CDR3 DNA is TGTGCCAGCAGCACCACAGGGTACTATGGCTACACCTTC. Translated: CASSTTGYYGYTF.

In DNA, the CDR3 is TGTGCCAGCAGTGAAAACCCCTCGGGGATCAATCAGCCCCAGCATTTT. Amino acid sequence: CASSENPSGINQPQHF. The rearrangement links TRBV2 to TRBJ1-5, with D unclear. CDR1 is SNHLY, CDR2 FYNNEI, per germline. The CDR3 is 16 residues long. Trimming removed 2 bases at V and 3 bases at J, with 14 bases between. Filled out from reference TRBV2 and TRBJ1-5, the complete variable domain reads EPEVTQTPSHQVTQMGQEVILRCVPISNHLYFYWYRQILGQKVEFLVSFYNNEISEKSEIFDDQFSVERPDGSNFTLKIRSTKLEDSAMYFCASSENPSGINQPQHFGDGTRLSIL.

This clone was picked up a small number of times. The rearrangement uses TRBV28 and TRBJ2-4, with D perhaps TRBD2 (5 bases). CDR3 length equals 15 residues. Germline CDR1 reads MDHEN; CDR2 reads SYDVKM. The V and J ends lost 5 bases and 2 bases respectively, with 13 bases between them. CDR3 loop: CASSPPRRTKNIQYF. The CDR3 bases are TGTGCCAGCAGTCCACCCAGGAGGACCAAAAACATTCAGTACTTC.